This T cell receptor beta chain was observed in a study of beta chain features in type 1 diabetes. Study details: The study examined about 110,000,000 sorted cells across all samples. General study results and limits: Reduced insertions and increased deletions marked VDJ junctions in type 1 diabetes patients.

About this clone: Its antigen is as yet unknown.

Expressed TCRB transcripts were sequenced because the entire RNA isolate underwent reverse transcription. TCRdb's table, derived via immunoSEQ multiplex PCR, lists solely in-frame clones and lacks some. The data show over 700,000 clones, 17% seen once. The CDR3 spans 16 residues. From germline, CDR1 is SEHNR and CDR2 FQNEAQ (reference sequence). V shed 1 base, J shed 2 bases, and the junction held 7 bases outside the gene matches. One heparinised draw of blood, averaging about 110 mL, came from each donor. This sequence originates from a young woman in good health. The rearrangement joins TRBV7-9 to TRBJ2-7, with 8 bases that match TRBD2. The sequenced material came from naive CD4+ T cells from blood. The CDR3 protein is CASSLGPGLDAYEQYF. In DNA form, the CDR3 reads TGTGCCAGCAGCTTAGGCCCGGGACTAGATGCCTACGAGCAGTACTTC.